Listed here are 22 T cell receptor beta chains from one sample, sequenced in a study of cytomegalovirus exposure and HLA in healthy donors. Some clones are missing from TCRdb's copy, which holds only in-frame ones; the method was immunoSEQ multiplex PCR. The sample contains more than 55,000 clones, roughly nine tenths of which appear only once. The specimen sequenced was PBMCs. The receptor set was obtained from a young woman in good health and CMV-seronegative.

The rearrangement joins TRBV9 to TRBJ1-1; the D gene is possibly TRBD1 (6 bases). V lost 1 base to trimming and J lost 1 base, with 8 bases between them. The CDR3 has 14 amino acids. CDR1 SGDLS and CDR2 YYNGEE come from the germline V gene. This chain's CDR3 is CASSVQGTNTEAFF. The CDR3 DNA sequence: TGTGCCAGCAGCGTACAGGGGACGAACACTGAAGCTTTCTTT.

V usage is TRBV28 and J usage is TRBJ2-3, with TRBD1 as a possible D gene (6 bases). Germline CDR1 reads MDHEN; CDR2 reads SYDVKM. The CDR3 covers 14 residues. V lost 4 bases and J lost 4, with 12 bases in between. CDR3 DNA sequence: TGTGCCAGCAGTTCAGGGGCGACCCCAGATACGCAGTATTTT. It codes for CASSSGATPDTQYF.

This clone showed up just once. The rearrangement links TRBV4-2 to TRBJ2-3; 12 nucleotides agree with TRBD2. Germline V gene lookup returns CDR1 LGHNA and CDR2 YNFKEQ. The junction had 11 bases not matched to a gene; V was cut back by 4 bases and J by 3 bases. This CDR3 spans 18 amino acids. The CDR3 sequence is CASSPGTSGPPGTDTQYF. CDR3 DNA: TGTGCCAGCAGCCCCGGGACTAGCGGGCCCCCGGGTACAGATACGCAGTATTTT.

This clone appeared once. The V and J genes are TRBV18 and TRBJ2-1; D remains ambiguous. The CDR3 extends over 12 amino acids. Germline lookup yields CDR1 KGHSH and CDR2 LQKENI. V was cut by 5 bases and J by 3 bases, with 5 bases left in between. CDR3 bases: TGTGCCAGCTCATCCTACTACAATGAGCAGTTCTTC. Protein sequence: CASSSYYNEQFF. The variable domain in full, with the rest retrieved from reference TRBV18 and TRBJ2-1, is NAGVMQNPRHLVRRRGQEARLRCSPMKGHSHVYWYRQLPEEGLKFMVYLQKENIIDESGMPKERFSAEFPKEGPSILRIQQVVRGDSAAYFCASSSYYNEQFFGPGTRLTVL.

The rearrangement links TRBV27 to TRBJ2-3; 12 nucleotides match TRBD1. Trimming cost V 4 bases and J 5 bases; bases outside gene matches: 7. CDR1 is MNHEY and CDR2 is SMNVEV in the germline V gene (reference sequence). The CDR3 is 16 residues long. This chain's CDR3 is CASSYRDRGRGDTQYF. In nucleotides, the CDR3 is TGTGCCAGCAGTTACCGGGACAGGGGGCGGGGAGATACGCAGTATTTT.

The genes are TRBV7-2 and TRBJ2-1; 10 bases align to TRBD2. Germline CDR1 is SGHTA and CDR2 is FQGNSA. Trimming at V came to 7 bases and at J to 10 bases, leaving 10 bases not matched to a gene. There are 14 residues in the CDR3. Here the CDR3 DNA reads TGTGCCAGCATCCTAGCGGGAGTCTCAGCCGAGCAGTTCTTC. Translation gives CASILAGVSAEQFF.

The chain joins TRBV5-8 to TRBJ1-3, with 7 bases matching TRBD1. This CDR3 region has 16 residues. The germline V gene encodes CDR1 SGHTS and CDR2 YDEGEE. The V segment lost 1 base and the J segment 2 bases; nucleotides outside the gene matches: 6. CDR3 DNA: TGTGCCAGCAGCTTGCCCGGACAGGAGCCTGGAAACACCATATATTTT. It specifies CASSLPGQEPGNTIYF.

This clone was picked up a small number of times. This chain uses TRBV28 with TRBJ2-2, with 11 bases lining up with TRBD1. The CDR3 length is 15 residues. Unmatched junction bases numbered 6, after V lost 5 bases and J lost 7 bases. Per the germline V gene, CDR1 is MDHEN and CDR2 is SYDVKM. DNA for the CDR3: TGTGCCAGCAGTCTCGGGACAGGGGGTGTCGGGGAGCTGTTTTTT. The encoded protein is CASSLGTGGVGELFF. Filled out from reference TRBV28 and TRBJ2-2, the complete variable domain reads DVKVTQSSRYLVKRTGEKVFLECVQDMDHENMFWYRQDPGLGLRLIYFSYDVKMKEKGDIPEGYSVSREKKERFSLILESASTNQTSMYLCASSLGTGGVGELFFGEGSRLTVL.

This clone was detected only a few times. The V gene is TRBV7-8, the J gene TRBJ2-1, with a possible D match to TRBD1 (6 bases). V was trimmed by 0 bases and J by 9 bases, leaving 15 bases between them. Per the germline V gene, CDR1 is SGHVS and CDR2 is FQNEAQ. The CDR3 totals 15 residues. Here the CDR3 reads CASSLALTGFSEQFF. The DNA for the CDR3 is TGTGCCAGCAGCTTAGCTTTAACAGGGTTCAGTGAGCAGTTCTTC.

The genes are TRBV11-2 and TRBJ2-3; 10 nucleotides line up with TRBD2. The germline CDR1 and CDR2 sequences are SGHAT and FQNNGV. The CDR3 has 14 amino acids. V gave up 5 bases and J gave up 1 base; unmatched junction bases: 0. The CDR3 spells CASSLAGGTDTQYF. DNA for the CDR3: TGTGCCAGCAGCCTAGCGGGGGGCACAGATACGCAGTATTTT.

The chain combines TRBV14 with TRBJ1-3; 8 positions agree with TRBD1. This CDR3 has 18 residues. Germline V gene lookup returns CDR1 SGHDN and CDR2 FVKESK. The V and J ends lost 4 bases and 2 bases, in that order; junction bases with no gene match: 13. CDR3 DNA: TGTGCCAGCAGCCGTCAAAGGGGCGACAGGGGAACTGGAAACACCATATATTTT. Its protein is CASSRQRGDRGTGNTIYF.

The chain is built from TRBV30 and TRBJ2-7; D not certain. The ends were cut back, 4 bases at V and 4 bases at J, with 17 bases in the middle. The CDR3 totals 14 residues. CDR1 GTSNPN and CDR2 SVGIG come from the germline V gene (reference sequence). The CDR3 here is CAWTPQWALYEQYF. The CDR3 DNA is TGTGCCTGGACCCCTCAGTGGGCCCTATACGAGCAGTACTTC. The complete variable domain, with remaining parts taken from reference TRBV30 and TRBJ2-7, reads SQTIHQWPATLVQPVGSPLSLECTVEGTSNPNLYWYRQAAGRGLQLLFYSVGIGQISSEVPQNLSASRPQDRQFILSSKKLLLSDSGFYLCAWTPQWALYEQYFGPGTRLTVT.

V usage is TRBV7-2 and J usage is TRBJ2-5; 13 positions match TRBD2. CDR1 and CDR2 (germline): SGHTA, FQGNSA. There are 16 residues in the CDR3. V lost 4 bases, J lost 4 bases, and 6 bases stayed unmatched. In DNA, the CDR3 is TGTGCCAGCAGCTCCTGGACTAGCGGGGGTTTAGAGACCCAGTACTTC. This translates into CASSSWTSGGLETQYF. The full variable domain, completed using reference TRBV7-2 and TRBJ2-5, is GAGVSQSPSNKVTEKGKDVELRCDPISGHTALYWYRQSLGQGLEFLIYFQGNSAPDKSGLPSDRFSAERTGGSVSTLTIQRTQQEDSAVYLCASSSWTSGGLETQYFGPGTRLLVL.

The V and J genes are TRBV19 and TRBJ2-7; D perhaps matches TRBD2 (5 bases). There are 14 residues in the CDR3. CDR1 LNHDA and CDR2 SQIVND come from the germline V gene (reference sequence). The V end lost 4 bases, the J end lost 2 bases, and 12 bases lay between the germline ends. The CDR3 loop reads CASSRGIRPYEQYF. Written as DNA, the CDR3 is TGTGCCAGTAGTAGAGGGATCCGGCCCTACGAGCAGTACTTC.

The V gene is TRBV27, the J gene TRBJ2-7, with D perhaps TRBD2 (5 bases). The V end was cut by 5 bases, the J end by 2 bases, with 13 bases between. This CDR3 is built from 14 residues. Germline V gene lookup returns CDR1 MNHEY and CDR2 SMNVEV (reference sequence). CDR3 sequence: CASSEGLSTYEQYF. The CDR3 coding sequence is TGTGCCAGCAGTGAGGGCCTCTCGACCTACGAGCAGTACTTC.

The chain combines TRBV6-5 with TRBJ2-7, with 7 bases matching TRBD1. CDR3 length: 13 residues. CDR1 MNHEY and CDR2 SVGAGI come from the germline V gene. V lost 2 bases to trimming and J lost 3 bases; unmatched junction nucleotides: 1. CDR3 in amino acids: CASSYNRGYEQYF. The CDR3 nucleotides are TGTGCCAGCAGTTACAACAGGGGCTACGAGCAGTACTTC.

This clone has just one count. Sequence at one end of the junction differs from germline and may be a read error. The V and J genes are TRBV18 and TRBJ2-7; a weak D match, TRBD1 (6 bases). Germline CDR1 is KGHSH and CDR2 is LQKENI. The CDR3 consists of 13 residues. The CDR3 nucleotides read TGTGCCAGCTCCCGGGACAACACCTACGGGCAGTACTTC. It encodes CASSRDNTYGQYF. Based on the CDR3 plus reference TRBV18 and TRBJ2-7, the full variable domain is NAGVMQNPRHLVRRRGQEARLRCSPMKGHSHVYWYRQLPEEGLKFMVYLQKENIIDESGMPKERFSAEFPKEGPSILRIQQVVRGDSAAYFCASSRDNTYGQYFGPGTRLTVT.

The V and J genes are TRBV4-2 and TRBJ2-1, with D maybe TRBD2 (5 bases). The V gene's germline CDR1 is LGHNA and CDR2 YNFKEQ. CDR3 length equals 14 residues. With 4 bases removed from V and 5 bases from J, the gap between germline ends came to 12 bases. The CDR3 reads CASSRSAFDNEQFF. The CDR3 DNA sequence: TGTGCCAGCAGCCGTAGCGCCTTCGACAATGAGCAGTTCTTC.

The V call is TRBV7-9, the J call TRBJ2-2, with 14 bases lining up with TRBD2. The ends lost 4 bases at V and 7 bases at J; junction bases unmatched: 8. Per the germline V gene, CDR1 is SEHNR and CDR2 is FQNEAQ (reference sequence). The CDR3 is 17 amino acids. For the CDR3, the DNA is TGTGCCAGCAGCTCGGGACTAGCGGGAGAGACCGTCGGGGAGCTGTTTTTT. This encodes CASSSGLAGETVGELFF. Supplemented by reference TRBV7-9 and TRBJ2-2, the full variable domain reads DTGVSQNPRHKITKRGQNVTFRCDPISEHNRLYWYRQTLGQGPEFLTYFQNEAQLEKSRLLSDRFSAERPKGSFSTLEIQRTEQGDSAMYLCASSSGLAGETVGELFFGEGSRLTVL.

The chain has TRBV6-1 and TRBJ1-4; D perhaps matches TRBD1 (5 bases). Between the trimmed V and J ends, which lost 7 bases and 8 bases, there was a span of 20 bases. The CDR3 is 15 residues long. Germline V gene sequence: CDR1 MNHNS, CDR2 SASEGT. CDR3 residues: CASTKRGGDQEKLFF. CDR3 sequence (DNA): TGTGCCAGCACCAAGCGGGGCGGGGATCAGGAAAAACTGTTTTTT.

The chain uses TRBV27 and TRBJ2-3, with TRBD2 identical over 9 bases. V was pared by 6 bases and J by 4 bases, with 11 bases of the junction left unmatched. There are 16 residues in the CDR3. Germline V gene sequence: CDR1 MNHEY, CDR2 SMNVEV (reference sequence). The CDR3 here is CASRGTSPFSADTQYF. CDR3 nucleotide sequence: TGTGCCAGCAGGGGGACTAGCCCATTTAGTGCAGATACGCAGTATTTT.

This chain joins TRBV7-7 and TRBJ2-1, with 11 positions matching TRBD2. The CDR3 loop spans 14 amino acids. Per germline, CDR1 SSHAT and CDR2 FNYEAQ (reference sequence). The V gene end was trimmed by 5 bases and the J gene end by 6 bases; junction bases not matched to a gene: 3. CDR3 DNA: TGTGCCAGCAGCATTGGACTAGCGGGCAATGAGCAGTTCTTC. Protein product: CASSIGLAGNEQFF.